These 9 T cell receptor beta chains were sequenced from one sample in a study of regulatory T cells in long-lasting Graves disease. Through Arm-PCR of CDR3 regions and iRepertoire HTBI primers, TCR beta libraries were built. TCRdb processed the multiplex PCR reads anew with MiXCR; each CDR3 protein has one entry. This sample has over 350,000 distinct CDR3 sequences, with 14% found just once. Described time point: newly diagnosed GD, antithyroid drugs for less than 3 months. RNA isolated from PBMCs was used to make the TCR library. The same specimen was also included in a second study, on T cells in Graves' hyperthyroidism and ophthalmopathy.

The material was peripheral blood mononuclear cells (PBMCs), obtained at new diagnosis, from a patient treated with antithyroid drugs. Source of these receptors: a woman in her forties or fifties with Graves disease.

This clonotype turned up a few times. This rearrangement joins TRBV10-3 to TRBJ1-6; the D gene is possibly TRBD1 (5 bases). The germline V gene has CDR1 ENHRY and CDR2 SYGVKD. V dropped 5 bases and J dropped 5 bases, with 13 bases sitting between them. This CDR3 has 15 residues. CDR3 protein: CAISYRDGDNSPLHF. The CDR3 DNA sequence: TGTGCCATCAGTTACCGGGACGGGGATAATTCACCCCTCCACTTT.

The chain employs TRBV3-1 and TRBJ1-1, with TRBD1 matching over 10 bases. V dropped 0 bases and J dropped 4; count of bases not matched to a gene: 8. CDR1 is LGHDT and CDR2 is YNNKEL in the germline V gene (reference sequence). The length of the CDR3 is 17 residues. This chain's CDR3 is CASSQDRGQGMVTEAFF. DNA of the CDR3: TGTGCCAGCAGCCAAGACCGGGGACAGGGGATGGTCACTGAAGCTTTCTTT. Looking up the rest from reference TRBV3-1 and TRBJ1-1 gives the full variable domain: DTAVSQTPKYLVTQMGNDKSIKCEQNLGHDTMYWYKQDSKKFLKIMFSYNNKELIINETVPNRFSPKSPDKAHLNLHINSLELGDSAVYFCASSQDRGQGMVTEAFFGQGTRLTVV.

This clonotype was picked up a small number of times. The CDR3 does not close with the conserved phenylalanine or tryptophan, likely indicating a read error. CDR3 sequence (DNA): TGTGCTTCGAGGGGGCCTAATAATTCACCCCTCCACTTG. Translation gives CASRGPNNSPLHL. This chain uses TRBV28 with TRBJ1-6; 7 bases are shared with TRBD1. Germline CDR1 MDHEN, CDR2 SYDVKM. This CDR3 contains 13 residues.

This clonotype was detected ten times or more. The J gene is TRBJ1-5, the V gene TRBV28, with unresolved D. The CDR3 contains 17 residues. Trimming stripped 5 bases from V and 2 bases from J, with 19 bases between. From germline, CDR1 is MDHEN and CDR2 SYDVKM. The chain's CDR3 is CASSLSPSDAGNQPQHF. CDR3 coding DNA: TGTGCCAGCAGTCTATCCCCCTCGGATGCGGGCAATCAGCCCCAGCATTTT.

This clonotype was found many times. The chain joins TRBV29-1 to TRBJ1-2; 9 bases line up with TRBD1. J gave up 4 bases and V 4 bases, and 4 bases lay outside the gene matches. This CDR3 comprises 13 residues. Germline CDR1 and CDR2: SQVTM and ANQGSEA. The CDR3: CSVAGTGFYGYTF. The CDR3 region has the DNA TGCAGCGTTGCCGGGACAGGGTTCTATGGCTACACCTTC.

The genes are TRBV11-1 and TRBJ2-1; 7 bases match TRBD2. Germline CDR1 SGHAT, CDR2 FQDESV (reference sequence). CDR3 length: 14 residues. The V and J ends lost 2 bases and 6 bases, in that order; junction bases with no gene match: 4. CDR3 amino acids: CASSLTGGTNEQFF. The CDR3 bases are TGTGCCAGCAGCTTAACCGGGGGGACCAATGAGCAGTTCTTC.

A remark on this clonotype: This may be a read error, as it is one base from a much larger clone. V is TRBV5-5 and J is TRBJ2-1; 10 nucleotides match TRBD2. Germline V gene lookup returns CDR1 SGHKS and CDR2 YYEKEE (reference sequence). The CDR3 runs 17 residues. V shed 7 bases, J shed 4 bases, and the junction held 14 bases outside the gene matches. CDR3 nucleotide sequence: TGTGCCAGCGGCCCGACCTTAGCGGGAGGAGGATACAATGAGCAGTTCTTC. It translates to CASGPTLAGGGYNEQFF.

This clonotype occurred many times. The chain is built from TRBV5-1 and TRBJ2-1; 9 nucleotides match TRBD2. V dropped 0 bases and J dropped 3; count of bases not matched to a gene: 4. In germline, CDR1 is SGHRS, CDR2 YFSETQ. The CDR3 length is 16 residues. The CDR3 DNA sequence: TGCGCCAGCAGCTTGGTAGCGGGAGTCCGCTACAATGAGCAGTTCTTC. Translated: CASSLVAGVRYNEQFF.

The sample holds one count of this clonotype. This chain joins TRBV29-1 and TRBJ2-1; 10 nucleotides align to TRBD2. V shed 3 bases, J shed 8 bases, and the junction held 7 bases outside the gene matches. CDR1 SQVTM and CDR2 ANQGSEA come from the germline V gene. The CDR3 runs 14 residues. CDR3 in amino acids: CSVDQREGGYEQFF. The DNA for the CDR3 is TGCAGCGTTGACCAGCGGGAGGGGGGGTATGAGCAGTTCTTC.